This TCR beta chain was profiled in a study of shared clonotypes between healthy human individuals. Libraries were prepared by immunoSEQ multiplex PCR; TCRdb keeps only in-frame clonotypes and omits some of them. The table shows 850,000 to 1,100,000 clones, with about 72% occurring only once. Germline CDR1 and CDR2: GTSNPN and SVGIG (reference sequence). There are 14 residues in the CDR3. The V gene lost 2 bases and the J gene lost 5 bases, with 12 bases spanning the gap. General study points: Represented genetic and exposure-history diversity was restricted by having few donors.

Only Caucasian adults living in Nashville, Tennessee served as donors. On this clone itself: What it binds is unknown.

The TCR originated in a young man in good health. Some clones in this sample may be carry-over from other donors' samples. The chain combines TRBV30 with TRBJ2-2; D may be TRBD2 (5 bases). Material for sequencing was memory CD4+ T cells from PBMCs. The subset was: CD45RA-negative fraction. The CDR3 loop reads CAWSSWTDTGELFF. DNA for the CDR3: TGTGCCTGGAGTAGTTGGACTGATACCGGGGAGCTGTTTTTT.